The rows below give T cell receptor beta chains drawn from one sample of a study of T cell clones after liver transplantation. Repertoires were generated with immunoSEQ multiplex PCR, while TCRdb's copy carries only in-frame clones and drops some. Found here are about 22,000 clones, 55% to 70% of them singletons; the top ten hold 2.5% to 3%. The sequencing used CD4+ T cells from blood, collected before liver transplant. The receptor set was obtained from a human donor who received a liver transplant. Each CDR3 is given with its conserved first and last residue. A D gene is named only where the DNA matches it firmly. Not all rows give a size; the values are once, few, many and, for expanded clones, a class.

v_gene	d_gene	len	abundance	j_gene	CDR3aa	CDR3nt
TRBV11-2	NA	14	NA	TRBJ2-1	CASSLDEGIGEQFF	TGTGCCAGCAGCTTAGATGAGGGGATCGGGGAGCAGTTCTTC
TRBV30	NA	16	NA	TRBJ2-5	CAWRPQGGPRAETQYF	TGTGCCTGGAGGCCCCAGGGGGGGCCCCGGGCGGAGACCCAGTACTTC
TRBV2	NA	13	NA	TRBJ2-3	CASVPAATDTQYF	TGTGCCAGCGTACCGGCAGCCACAGATACGCAGTATTTT
TRBV15	TRBD2	15	NA	TRBJ2-7	CATSRTSGDNYEQYF	TGTGCCACCAGCAGAACTAGCGGGGACAACTACGAGCAGTACTTC
TRBV6-1	NA	13	NA	TRBJ1-4	CASSEAGLGKLFF	TGTGCCAGCAGTGAAGCAGGATTGGGAAAACTGTTTTTT
TRBV2	TRBD2	14	NA	TRBJ2-2	CASRGLAGAGELFF	TGTGCCAGCAGGGGACTAGCGGGAGCCGGGGAGCTGTTTTTT
TRBV19	TRBD2	17	once	TRBJ2-3	CARPSSLSGNRTDTQYF	TGTGCCAGACCATCCTCCCTTAGCGGGAACCGCACAGATACGCAGTATTTT
TRBV9	NA	15	once	TRBJ2-5	CASSVESGRAETQYF	NA
TRBV30	TRBD1	13	NA	TRBJ1-1	CAGDTGGLTEAFF	TGTGCCGGGGATACAGGGGGACTTACTGAAGCTTTCTTT
TRBV7-7	TRBD1	19	once	TRBJ1-5	CASSLPRDRGVHSNQPQHF	TGTGCCAGCAGCTTACCCCGGGACAGGGGAGTACATAGCAATCAGCCCCAGCATTTT
TRBV7-6	NA	15	NA	TRBJ2-5	CASSFGTGSQETQYF	TGTGCCAGCAGCTTTGGGACGGGATCCCAAGAGACCCAGTACTTC
TRBV30	TRBD2	18	NA	TRBJ2-1	CAWSRRVAGVGGAGEQFF	TGTGCCTGGAGTCGGAGGGTAGCGGGAGTTGGAGGGGCGGGTGAGCAGTTCTTC
TRBV6-1	TRBD1	15	NA	TRBJ2-3	CASSRDRVSTDTQYF	TGTGCCAGCAGCCGGGACAGGGTTAGCACAGATACGCAGTATTTT
TRBV19	TRBD2	14	NA	TRBJ2-1	CATKSGGSTDEQFF	TGTGCCACCAAAAGCGGGGGGTCGACGGATGAGCAGTTCTTC
TRBV7-9	NA	15	once	TRBJ1-3	CASSLTAISGNTIYF	TGTGCCAGCAGCTTAACGGCTATCTCTGGAAACACCATATATTTT
TRBV30	NA	12	NA	TRBJ2-2	CARRGAGGELFF	TGTGCCCGAAGAGGGGCGGGCGGGGAGCTGTTTTTT
TRBV19	NA	13	NA	TRBJ2-3	CASSNADTDTQYF	TGTGCCAGTAGCAATGCGGACACAGATACGCAGTATTTT